This entry describes one TCR beta chain. This entry belongs to a study of cytomegalovirus exposure and HLA in healthy donors. Germline trimming cut 5 bases from V and 7 bases from J; bases unmatched to any gene: 7. The CDR3 length is 14 residues. Germline CDR1 is SGHTA and CDR2 is FQGNSA. TCRdb keeps only in-frame clones here, not all; method: immunoSEQ multiplex PCR. The table includes tens of thousands of clones, 88% detected once. The origin of this receptor is a woman in her twenties or thirties in good health and CMV-seronegative. The sample comprised PBMCs. The chain is built from TRBV7-2 and TRBJ2-7; 11 nucleotides match TRBD1. The CDR3 region has the DNA TGTGCCAGCAGCATCGCGGGACAGGGGGGAGAGCAGTACTTC. It is translated as CASSIAGQGGEQYF.